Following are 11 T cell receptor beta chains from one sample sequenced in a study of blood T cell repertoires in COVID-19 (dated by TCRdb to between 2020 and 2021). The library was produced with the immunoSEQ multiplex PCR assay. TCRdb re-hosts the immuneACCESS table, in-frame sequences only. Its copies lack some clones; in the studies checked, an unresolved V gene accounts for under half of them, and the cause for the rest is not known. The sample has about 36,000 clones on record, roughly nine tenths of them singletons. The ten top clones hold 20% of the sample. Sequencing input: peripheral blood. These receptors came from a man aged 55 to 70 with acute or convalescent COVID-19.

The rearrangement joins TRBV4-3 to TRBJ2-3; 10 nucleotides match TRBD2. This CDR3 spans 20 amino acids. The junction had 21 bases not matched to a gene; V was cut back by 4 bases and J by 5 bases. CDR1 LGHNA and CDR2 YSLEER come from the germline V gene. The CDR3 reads CASSRLGASGSLFSVDTQYF. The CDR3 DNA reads TGCGCCAGCAGCCGCTTGGGAGCTAGCGGGAGTCTTTTTAGTGTAGATACGCAGTATTTT.

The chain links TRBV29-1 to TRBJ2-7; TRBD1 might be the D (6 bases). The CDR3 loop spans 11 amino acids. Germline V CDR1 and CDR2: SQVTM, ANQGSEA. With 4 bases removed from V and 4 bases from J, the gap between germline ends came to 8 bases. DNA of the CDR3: TGCAGCGTTGGGACAGATTACGAGCAGTACTTC. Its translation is CSVGTDYEQYF.

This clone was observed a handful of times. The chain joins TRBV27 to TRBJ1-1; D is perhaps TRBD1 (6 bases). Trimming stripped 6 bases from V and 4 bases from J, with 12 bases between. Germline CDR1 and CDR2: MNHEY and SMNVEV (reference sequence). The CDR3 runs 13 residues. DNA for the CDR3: TGTGCCAGCAGCGCACAGGGCCTCACTGAAGCTTTCTTT. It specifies CASSAQGLTEAFF.

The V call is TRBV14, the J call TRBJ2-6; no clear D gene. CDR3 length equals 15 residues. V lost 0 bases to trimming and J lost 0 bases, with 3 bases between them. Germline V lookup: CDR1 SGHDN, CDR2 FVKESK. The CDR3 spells CASSQDGSGANVLTF. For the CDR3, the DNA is TGTGCCAGCAGCCAAGACGGCTCTGGGGCCAACGTCCTGACTTTC.

The CDR3 sequence: CASRGLAGVDTGELFF. The CDR3 coding sequence is TGTGCCAGCAGGGGACTAGCGGGAGTCGACACCGGGGAGCTGTTTTTT. V and J are TRBV7-2 and TRBJ2-2, with TRBD2 identical over 14 bases. The germline V gene has CDR1 SGHTA and CDR2 FQGNSA. V lost 6 bases and J lost 3; bases outside the gene matches: 3. This CDR3 is built from 16 residues.

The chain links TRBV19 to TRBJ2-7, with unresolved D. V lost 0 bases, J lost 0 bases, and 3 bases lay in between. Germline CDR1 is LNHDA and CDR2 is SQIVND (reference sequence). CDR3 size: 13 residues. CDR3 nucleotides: TGTGCCAGTAGTATAGACAGCTCCTACGAGCAGTACTTC. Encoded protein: CASSIDSSYEQYF.

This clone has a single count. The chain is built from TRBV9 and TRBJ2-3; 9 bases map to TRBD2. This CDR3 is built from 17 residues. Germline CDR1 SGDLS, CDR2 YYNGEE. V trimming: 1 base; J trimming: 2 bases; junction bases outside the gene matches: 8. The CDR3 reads CASSVYPSGEITDTQYF. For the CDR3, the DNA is TGTGCCAGCAGCGTATACCCTAGCGGGGAGATCACAGATACGCAGTATTTT.

The CDR3 sequence: CASSRLAGGSDYNEQFF. In DNA form, the CDR3 reads TGTGCCAGCAGTCGACTAGCGGGAGGGTCGGATTACAATGAGCAGTTCTTC. The rearrangement joins TRBV6-6 to TRBJ2-1, with 14 bases lining up with TRBD2. V lost 5 bases, J lost 4 bases, and 7 bases stayed unmatched. Germline values: CDR1 MNHNY, CDR2 SVGAGI (reference sequence). CDR3 size: 17 residues.

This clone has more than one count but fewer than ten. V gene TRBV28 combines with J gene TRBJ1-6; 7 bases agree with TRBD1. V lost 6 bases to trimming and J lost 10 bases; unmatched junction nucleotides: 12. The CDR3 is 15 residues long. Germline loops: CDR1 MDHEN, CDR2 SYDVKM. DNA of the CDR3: TGTGCCAGCAGACAAACGGGACAGTTCAGCTCACCCCTCCACTTT. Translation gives CASRQTGQFSSPLHF.

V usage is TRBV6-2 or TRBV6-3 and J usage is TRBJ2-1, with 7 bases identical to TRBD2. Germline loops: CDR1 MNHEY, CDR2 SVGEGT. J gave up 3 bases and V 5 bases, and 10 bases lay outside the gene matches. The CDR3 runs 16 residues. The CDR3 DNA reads TGTGCCAGCAGTGTCAGAGATATAGCGGGCTACAATGAGCAGTTCTTC. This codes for CASSVRDIAGYNEQFF.

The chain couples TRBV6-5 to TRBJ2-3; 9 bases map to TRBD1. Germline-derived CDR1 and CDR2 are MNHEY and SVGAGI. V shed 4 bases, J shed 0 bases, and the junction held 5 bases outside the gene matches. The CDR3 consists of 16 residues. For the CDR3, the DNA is TGTGCCAGCAGTTGGGGACAGGGCACCAGCACAGATACGCAGTATTTT. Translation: CASSWGQGTSTDTQYF.